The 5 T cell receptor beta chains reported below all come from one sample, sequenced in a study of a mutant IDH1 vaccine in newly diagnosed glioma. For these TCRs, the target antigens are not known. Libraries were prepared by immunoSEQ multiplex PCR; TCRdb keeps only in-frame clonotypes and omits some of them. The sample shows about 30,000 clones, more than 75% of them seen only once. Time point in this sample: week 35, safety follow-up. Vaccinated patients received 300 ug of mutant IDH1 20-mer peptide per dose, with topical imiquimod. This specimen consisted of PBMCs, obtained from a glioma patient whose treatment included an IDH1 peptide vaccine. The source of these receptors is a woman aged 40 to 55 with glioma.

For the CDR3, the DNA is TGCGCCAGCAGCTTGGTACAGGGGACAGATACGCAGTATTTT. This sequence encodes CASSLVQGTDTQYF. The chain carries TRBV5-1 and TRBJ2-3; 7 bases line up with TRBD1. J was trimmed by 3 bases and V by 0 bases; bases with no gene match: 1. The CDR3 runs 14 residues. The germline gives CDR1 SGHRS, CDR2 YFSETQ.

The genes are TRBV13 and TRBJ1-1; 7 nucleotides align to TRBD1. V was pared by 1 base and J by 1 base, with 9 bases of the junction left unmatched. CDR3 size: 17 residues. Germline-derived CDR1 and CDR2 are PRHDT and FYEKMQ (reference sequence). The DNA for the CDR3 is TGTGCCAGCAGCTTAGAACAGGGGATAGGATCGAACACTGAAGCTTTCTTT. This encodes CASSLEQGIGSNTEAFF.

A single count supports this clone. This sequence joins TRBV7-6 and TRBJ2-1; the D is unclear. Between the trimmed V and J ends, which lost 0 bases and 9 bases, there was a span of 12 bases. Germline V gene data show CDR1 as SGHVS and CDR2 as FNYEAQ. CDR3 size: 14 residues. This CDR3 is CASSLAHLGAEQFF. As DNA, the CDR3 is TGTGCCAGCAGCTTAGCCCACTTAGGCGCTGAGCAGTTCTTC.

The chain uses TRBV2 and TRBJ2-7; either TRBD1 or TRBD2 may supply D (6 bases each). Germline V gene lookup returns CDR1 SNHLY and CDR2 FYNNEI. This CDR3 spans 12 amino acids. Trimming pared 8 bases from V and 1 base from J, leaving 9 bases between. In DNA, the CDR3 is TGTGCCAGCGGGGGGCAGTCCTACGAGCAGTACTTC. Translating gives CASGGQSYEQYF.

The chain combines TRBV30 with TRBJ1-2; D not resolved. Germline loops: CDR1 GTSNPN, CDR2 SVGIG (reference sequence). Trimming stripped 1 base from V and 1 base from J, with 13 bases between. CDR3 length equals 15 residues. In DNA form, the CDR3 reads TGTGCCTGGAGTGGGTGGGCTAGGCTTAACTATGGCTACACCTTC. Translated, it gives CAWSGWARLNYGYTF.